This T cell receptor beta chain was observed in a study of immune evolution from preneoplasia to lung adenocarcinoma (dated by TCRdb to about 2021). Study-wide context: The study profiled immune contexture across lung adenocarcinoma precursors and invasive adenocarcinoma using immune gene expression, TCR sequencing and multiplex immunofluorescence. TCR sequencing data came from 51 patients. In total, the cohort included 50 to 65 patients with pulmonary nodules, all of whom underwent surgical resection. Sample size was based on specimen availability rather than a prior power calculation. Resected precursor lesions (AAH, AIS, MIA) and invasive adenocarcinomas were compared against paired morphologically normal lung tissue. According to the study, some 110 samples went through TCR sequencing. The immune data were integrated with whole exome sequencing and methylation data obtained from the same cohort of nodules. POLYSOLVER was used to infer class I HLA alleles from exome data, and LOHHLA was used to detect allele-specific HLA loss.

TCR beta CDR3 regions were sequenced from DNA using the immunoSEQ hsTCRbeta Kit. In the paper's pipeline: TCR sequencing data were analysed with the ImmunoSEQ Analyzer. T cell clonality was calculated on productive rearrangements as 1 minus Pielou's evenness. The inverse Simpson index, applied to productive templates, was used to measure T cell diversity. T cell density was defined as TCR beta template counts normalized to usable DNA, with usable DNA estimated by amplification and sequencing of housekeeping genes. TCR metrics were compared across histologic stages using two-sided Kruskal-Wallis tests. TCRdb holds this immuneACCESS table with in-frame rearrangements only. Some clones are missing; in checked studies, unresolved V genes explain under half, and the rest has no known cause. The V and J calls and clone size were taken over from that table, and D and trimming were inferred from the DNA. The sample table holds about 8,200 clones, of which about four fifths were seen once. The leading ten clones occupy 7.9% of the sample.

General study outcomes and caveats: Clonality was highest in normal lung, while later-stage lesions appeared to have lower clonality but higher T cell density and diversity. Normal lung had the highest top T cell clone frequencies, which appeared to decline progressively from AAH through AIS, MIA and invasive adenocarcinoma. Because every patient came from Japan and China, how well the results apply to Western populations was uncertain. The findings rested on association rather than direct causation, and larger cohorts with long-term follow-up and longitudinal biopsies were considered necessary.

The patients had resection in Japan or China between the mid-2010s and the late 2010s. Two lung cancer pathologists independently reviewed H&E slides to confirm the histologic diagnosis of every case. FFPE tissue was used for DNA isolation with the AllPrep DNA/RNA FFPE Kit. In regard to this clone: The antigen it recognizes is unknown. Base qualities were left out, and no much larger clone turns up one base away.

The junction shows trimming of 0 bases on V and 1 base on J, and the gene matches do not reach 6 bases of it. The CDR3 sequence holds 17 residues, the cysteine and phenylalanine included. The CDR3 DNA has 51 bases and is translated from base 1. The germline V gene provides CDR1 SGHTA and CDR2 FQGNSA. The sequenced sample consisted of FFPE adjacent normal lung tissue. The rearrangement joined TRBV7-2 to TRBJ2-3, and TRBD2 matches 8 of the central bases. This TCR was recovered from a person aged 55-80 years with lung adenocarcinoma. At the DNA level, the sequence is TGTGCCAGCAGCTTAGCGCCAAAACTAGCGGGCACAGATACGCAGTATTTT. Translation gives CASSLAPKLAGTDTQYF.